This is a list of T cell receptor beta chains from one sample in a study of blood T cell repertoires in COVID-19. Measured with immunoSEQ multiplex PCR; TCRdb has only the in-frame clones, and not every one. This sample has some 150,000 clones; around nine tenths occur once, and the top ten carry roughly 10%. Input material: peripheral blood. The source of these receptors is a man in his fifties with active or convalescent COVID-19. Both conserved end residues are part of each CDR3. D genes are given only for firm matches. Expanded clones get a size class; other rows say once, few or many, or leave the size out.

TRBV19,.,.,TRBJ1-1,TGTGCCAGTAGTTACCTCCCAGGGGTCGGGACTGAAGCTTTCTTT,CASSYLPGVGTEAFF
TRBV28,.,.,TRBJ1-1,TGTGCCAGCAGCCTTAGATGGCGGACAGAAGCTTTCTTT,CASSLRWRTEAFF
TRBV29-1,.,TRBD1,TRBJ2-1,TGCAGCGTTGGAGGGGACAGAACCTATGAGCAGTTCTTC,CSVGGDRTYEQFF
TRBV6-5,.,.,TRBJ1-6,TGTGCCAGCAGTCGCCAGGTCGATTCACCCCTCCACTTT,CASSRQVDSPLHF
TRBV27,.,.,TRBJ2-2,TGTGCCAGCAGTTTAGAACTACCGAACACCGGGGAGCTGTTTTTT,CASSLELPNTGELFF
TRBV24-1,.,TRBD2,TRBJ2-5,TGTGCCACCAGTGCCGTAACTAGCGGGAGAACCCAAGAGACCCAGTACTTC,CATSAVTSGRTQETQYF
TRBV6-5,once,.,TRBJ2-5,TGTGCCAGCAGTTACTCGACACAGGGAATAGAGACCCAGTACTTC,CASSYSTQGIETQYF
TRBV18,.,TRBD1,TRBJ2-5,TGTGCCAGCTCACCCGGCCGACCGGGACAGGGAGGGGAGACCCAGTACTTC,CASSPGRPGQGGETQYF
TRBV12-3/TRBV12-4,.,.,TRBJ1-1,TGTGCCAGCAGTTTATCAGGGGCCGAAGCTTTCTTT,CASSLSGAEAFF
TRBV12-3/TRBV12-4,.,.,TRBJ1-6,TGTGCCAGCAGACCCCAAGGAGATTCACCCCTCCACTTT,CASRPQGDSPLHF
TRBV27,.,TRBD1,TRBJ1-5,TGTGCCAGCAGTTTAAACAGGGGGCTGGAGCAGCCCCAGCATTTT,CASSLNRGLEQPQHF
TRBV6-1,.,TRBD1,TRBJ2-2,TGTGCCAGCAGTGACCTAGGACAGGGCCTCGAGGGGTTGTTTTTT,CASSDLGQGLEGLFF
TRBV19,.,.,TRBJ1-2,TGTGCCAGTAGTACCCCGAGGACAGTGAACTATGGCTACACCTTC,CASSTPRTVNYGYTF
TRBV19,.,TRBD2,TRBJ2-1,TGTGCCAGTAGTCCGAGGACTAGCGGGAGTACCTACAATGAGCAGTTCTTC,CASSPRTSGSTYNEQFF
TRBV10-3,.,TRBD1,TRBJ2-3,TGTGCCATCACCGGGGGACAGGGTACAGATACGCAGTATTTT,CAITGGQGTDTQYF
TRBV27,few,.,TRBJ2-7,TGTGCCAGCAGCAACAGGGCCCCCCTCTACGAGCAGTACTTC,CASSNRAPLYEQYF
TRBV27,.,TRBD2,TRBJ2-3,TGTGCCAGCAGTTTACTTACTAGCGGGAGGGCCGAAACCACAGATACGCAGTATTTT,CASSLLTSGRAETTDTQYF
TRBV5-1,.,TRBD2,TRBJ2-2,TGCGCCAGCAGCTGGCCCATGACTAGTACTAGCGGGCCCACCGGGGAGCTGTTTTTT,CASSWPMTSTSGPTGELFF
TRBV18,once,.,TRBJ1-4,TGTGCCAGCTCACGCGGAGTTCGGGAAAAACTGTTTTTT,CASSRGVREKLFF
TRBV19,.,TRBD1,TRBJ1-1,TGTGCCAGTAGACCTAAGGGACAGATGAACACTGAAGCTTTCTTT,CASRPKGQMNTEAFF
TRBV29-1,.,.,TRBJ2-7,TGCAGCGTTGCAGGGAATGACTACGAGCAGTACTTC,CSVAGNDYEQYF
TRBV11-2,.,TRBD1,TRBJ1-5,TGTGCCAGCAGCTTAGGGACAGGGGGCAATCAGCCCCAGCATTTT,CASSLGTGGNQPQHF
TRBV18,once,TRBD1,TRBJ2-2,TGTGCCAGCTCACGGGGGACAGGGAACACCGGGGAGCTGTTTTTT,CASSRGTGNTGELFF
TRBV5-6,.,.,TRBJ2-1,TGTGCCAGCAGGCCCGTTGGGAGCTCCTACAATGAGCAGTTCTTC,CASRPVGSSYNEQFF
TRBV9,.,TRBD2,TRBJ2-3,TGTGCCAGCAGCCCGACTAGCCGGAGCACAGATACGCAGTATTTT,CASSPTSRSTDTQYF
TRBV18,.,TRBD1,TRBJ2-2,TGTGCCAGCTCACGCAGGGACAGGGAGATCGGGGAGCTGTTTTTT,CASSRRDREIGELFF
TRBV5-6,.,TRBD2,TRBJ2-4,TGTGCCAGCATCAACCGTCAGGGAGGGATGGCCAAAAACATTCAGTACTTC,CASINRQGGMAKNIQYF
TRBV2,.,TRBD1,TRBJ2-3,TGTGCCAGCAGTCTCCGACAGGGCGACACAGATACGCAGTATTTT,CASSLRQGDTDTQYF
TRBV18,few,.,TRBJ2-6,TGTGCCAGCTCACCGGGAGTGGGCTCTGGGGCCAACGTCCTGACTTTC,CASSPGVGSGANVLTF
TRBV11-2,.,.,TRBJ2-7,TGTGCCAGCAGCCCGGGACACAATATAGCCTACGAGCAGTACTTC,CASSPGHNIAYEQYF
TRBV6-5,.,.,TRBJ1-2,TGTGCCAGCAGTTCCAACAGGGCTAACTATGGCTACACCTTC,CASSSNRANYGYTF
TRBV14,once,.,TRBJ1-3,TGTGCCAGCAGCCTGACCCGGGTCGTTGGAAACACCATATATTTT,CASSLTRVVGNTIYF